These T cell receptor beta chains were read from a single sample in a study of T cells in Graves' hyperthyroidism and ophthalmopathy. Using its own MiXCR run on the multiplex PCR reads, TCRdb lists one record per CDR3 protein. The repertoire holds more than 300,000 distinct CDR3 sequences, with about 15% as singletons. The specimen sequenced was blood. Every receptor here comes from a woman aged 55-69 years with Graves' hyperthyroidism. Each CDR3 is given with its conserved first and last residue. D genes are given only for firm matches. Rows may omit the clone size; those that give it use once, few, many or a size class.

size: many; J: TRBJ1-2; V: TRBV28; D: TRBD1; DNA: TGTGCCAGCAGTTCCTCCGGGACAGGGGGCGAATACTATGGCTACACCTTC; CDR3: CASSSSGTGGEYYGYTF
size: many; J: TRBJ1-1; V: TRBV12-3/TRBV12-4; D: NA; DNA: TGTGCCAGCAGTTTGGGGGGGCTGGGCACTGAAGCTTTCTTT; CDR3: CASSLGGLGTEAFF
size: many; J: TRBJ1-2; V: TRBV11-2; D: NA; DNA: TGTGCCAGCAGCTTAGAAGGCAGTGCGACTGGGGGCTACACCTTC; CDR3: CASSLEGSATGGYTF
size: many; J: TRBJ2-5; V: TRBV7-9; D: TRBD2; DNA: TGTGCCAGCAGCTTAGCGGAACTAGCGGGATCGGGGGAGACCCAGTACTTC; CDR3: CASSLAELAGSGETQYF
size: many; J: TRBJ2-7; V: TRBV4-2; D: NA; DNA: TGTGCCAGCAGCCCACCGCCCGGGGACTCCTACGAGCAGTACTTC; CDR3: CASSPPPGDSYEQYF
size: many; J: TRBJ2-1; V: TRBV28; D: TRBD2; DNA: TGTGCCAGCAGTCCTACGGGGGGTAGCGACCACAATGAGCAGTTCTTC; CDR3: CASSPTGGSDHNEQFF
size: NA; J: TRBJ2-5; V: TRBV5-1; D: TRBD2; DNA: TGCGCCAGCAGCTTGGGGGCGCTAGCGGGGCAAGAGACCCAGTACTTC; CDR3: CASSLGALAGQETQYF
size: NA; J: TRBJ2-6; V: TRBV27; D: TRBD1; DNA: TGTACCAGCAGTTCCAGGGGGTCTGGGGCCAACGTCCTGACTTTC; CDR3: CTSSSRGSGANVLTF
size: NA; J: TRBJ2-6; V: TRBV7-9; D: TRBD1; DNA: TGTGCCAGCAGCTGGGGGACAGGCAACTCTGGGGCCAACGTCCTGACTTTC; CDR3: CASSWGTGNSGANVLTF
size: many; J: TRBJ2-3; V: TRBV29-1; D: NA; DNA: TGCAGCGCCGTGTCGGTAGATACGCAGTATTTT; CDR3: CSAVSVDTQYF
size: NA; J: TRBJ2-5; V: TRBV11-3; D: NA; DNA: TGTGCCAGCAGCCGGGGGGCGAAAGAGACCCAGTACTTC; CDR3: CASSRGAKETQYF
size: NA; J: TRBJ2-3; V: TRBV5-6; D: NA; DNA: TGTGCCAGCAGCATTCCTTCGGGAGATAGCACAGATACGCAGTATTTT; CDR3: CASSIPSGDSTDTQYF
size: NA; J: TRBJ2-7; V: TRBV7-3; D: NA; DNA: TGTGCCCGCCCAGGCAGATCAACGAGGGAGCAGTACTTC; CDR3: CARPGRSTREQYF
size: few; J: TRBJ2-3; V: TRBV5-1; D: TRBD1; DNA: TGCGCCAGCAGCTTCTCCCAGGGGGCTGGAACAGATACGCAGTATTTT; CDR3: CASSFSQGAGTDTQYF
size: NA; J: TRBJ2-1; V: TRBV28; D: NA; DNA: TGTGCCAGCAGTTTTATTCGTCGCAGGGGCAATGAGCAGGTCTTC; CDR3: CASSFIRRRGNEQVF
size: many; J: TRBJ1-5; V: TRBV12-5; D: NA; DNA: TGTGCTAGTTCGTTGGGGGTGAGTCAGCCCCAGCATTTT; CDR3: CASSLGVSQPQHF
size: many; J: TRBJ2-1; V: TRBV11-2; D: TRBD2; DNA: TGTGCCAGCAGCTTAAATTTCGGGGGGTCATACAATGAGCAGTTCTTC; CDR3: CASSLNFGGSYNEQFF
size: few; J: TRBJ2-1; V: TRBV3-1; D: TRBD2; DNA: TGTGCCCGCGGGACTAGCGGGAGTGATGAGCAGTTCTTC; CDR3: CARGTSGSDEQFF
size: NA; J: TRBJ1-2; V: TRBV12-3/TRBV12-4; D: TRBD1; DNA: TGTGCCAGCAGCGGGACAGGGGGCTCTAGCTACACCTTC; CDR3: CASSGTGGSSYTF
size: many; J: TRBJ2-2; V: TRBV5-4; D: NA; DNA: TGTGCCAGCAGCTTGGTTGGGGCGGGGGAGCTGTTTTTT; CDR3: CASSLVGAGELFF
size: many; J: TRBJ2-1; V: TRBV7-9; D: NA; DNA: TGTGCCAGCAGCTTAGGGGTAAACGGCAATGAGCAGTTCTTC; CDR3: CASSLGVNGNEQFF
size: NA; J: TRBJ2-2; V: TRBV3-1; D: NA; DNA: TGTGCCAGCAGCCAAGATCCGGGCACCGGGGAGCTGTTTTTT; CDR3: CASSQDPGTGELFF
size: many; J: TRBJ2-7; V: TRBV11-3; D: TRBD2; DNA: TGTGCCAGCAGCTTAGTACGTGGACTAGCGGGAGGGCCCTACGAGCAGTACTTC; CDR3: CASSLVRGLAGGPYEQYF
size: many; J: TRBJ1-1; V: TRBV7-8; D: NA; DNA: TGTGCCAGCAGCTTAAGCCCCCTGGGCAGATTGAACACTGAAGCTTTCTTT; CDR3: CASSLSPLGRLNTEAFF
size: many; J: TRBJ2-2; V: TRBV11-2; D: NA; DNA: TGTGCCAGCAGCTTAGCAGGCACCGGGGAGCTGTTTTTT; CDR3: CASSLAGTGELFF
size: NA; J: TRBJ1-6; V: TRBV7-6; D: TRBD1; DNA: TGTACCAGCAGCTTAGCGACAGGGGAGAATTCACCCCTCCACTTT; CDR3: CTSSLATGENSPLHF
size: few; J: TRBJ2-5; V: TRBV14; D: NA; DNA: TGTGCCAGCAGCCTCCGACTAGAAGAGACCCAGTACTTC; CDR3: CASSLRLEETQYF
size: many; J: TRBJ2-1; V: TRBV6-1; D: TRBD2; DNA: TGTGCCAGCAGTGAAGTGGTAGGGGCTACCGGGACTAGCGGGAGACGGGGTGATGAGCAGTTCTTC; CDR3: CASSEVVGATGTSGRRGDEQFF
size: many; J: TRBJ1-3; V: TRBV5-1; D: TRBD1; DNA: TGCGCCAGCAGCCTAAACGACAGGGACCCTGGAAACACCATATATTTT; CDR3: CASSLNDRDPGNTIYF
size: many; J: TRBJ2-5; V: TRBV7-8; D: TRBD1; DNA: TGTGCCAGCAGCTTAACACGGACAGGGTCGGGGAAGACCCAGTACTTC; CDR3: CASSLTRTGSGKTQYF
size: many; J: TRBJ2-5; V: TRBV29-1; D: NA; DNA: TGCAGCGCCAGGGACGGGTACCAAGAGACCCAGTACTTC; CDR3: CSARDGYQETQYF
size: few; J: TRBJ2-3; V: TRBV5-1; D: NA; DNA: TGTGCCAGCAGACCGCAGGGCACTAGATCAGATACGCAGTATTTT; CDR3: CASRPQGTRSDTQYF
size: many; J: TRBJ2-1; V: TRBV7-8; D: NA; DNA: TGTGCCAGCAGCTTAGAGTGGGTTTGGGCGGGAAGCGGTGAGCAGTTCTTC; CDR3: CASSLEWVWAGSGEQFF
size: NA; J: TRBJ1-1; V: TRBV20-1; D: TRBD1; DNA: TGCAGTGCTTACAGGGGGTTGGACACTGAAGCTTTCTTT; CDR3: CSAYRGLDTEAFF
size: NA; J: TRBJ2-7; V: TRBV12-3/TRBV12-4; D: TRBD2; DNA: TGTGCCAGCAGCGGGGGTGGGGGGACGGGACTAGCGGGAGGCGGCTCCTACGAGCAGTACTTC; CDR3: CASSGGGGTGLAGGGSYEQYF
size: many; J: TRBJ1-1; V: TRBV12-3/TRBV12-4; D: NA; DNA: TGTGCCAGCACATCCTATCTAGGCACTGAAGCTTTCTTT; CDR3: CASTSYLGTEAFF
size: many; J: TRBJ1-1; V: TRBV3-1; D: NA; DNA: TGTGCCAGCAGCCTCCACGGCAAGGGAACTGAAGCTTTCTTT; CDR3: CASSLHGKGTEAFF
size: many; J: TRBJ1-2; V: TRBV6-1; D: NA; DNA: TGTGCCCTAAGGGCAGGGAGCTATGGCTACACCTTC; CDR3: CALRAGSYGYTF
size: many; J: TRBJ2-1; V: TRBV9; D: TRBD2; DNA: TGTGCCAGCAGCGCGACTAGCGGGAGCAATGAGCAGTTCTTC; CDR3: CASSATSGSNEQFF
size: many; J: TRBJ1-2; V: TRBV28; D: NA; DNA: TGTGCCAGCAGATCCGGGCCCGCCTATGGCTACACCTTC; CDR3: CASRSGPAYGYTF
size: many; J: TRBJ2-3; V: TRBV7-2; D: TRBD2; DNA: TGTGCCGGGGGGGGAGCTAGCACAGATACGCAGTATTTT; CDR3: CAGGGASTDTQYF
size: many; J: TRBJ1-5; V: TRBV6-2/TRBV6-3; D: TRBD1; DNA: TGTGCCAGCAGTTACTCGGGACAGGGGCCTCCAGGGAGCAATCAGCCCCAGCATTTT; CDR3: CASSYSGQGPPGSNQPQHF
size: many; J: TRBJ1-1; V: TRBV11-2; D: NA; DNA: TGTGCCAGCAGCTTAGTGGTCGGAACCCCGGGCACTGAAGCTTTCTTT; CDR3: CASSLVVGTPGTEAFF
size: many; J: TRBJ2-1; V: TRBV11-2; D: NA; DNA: TGTGCCAGCAGCTTCACAGGGTTGGGTGAGCAGTTCTTC; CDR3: CASSFTGLGEQFF
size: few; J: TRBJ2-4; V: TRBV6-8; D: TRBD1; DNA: TGTGCCGGCTTCAGTCCCCGGACAGGGCACCAGGACATTCAGTACTTC; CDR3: CAGFSPRTGHQDIQYF
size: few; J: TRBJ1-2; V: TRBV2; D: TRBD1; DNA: TGTGCCAGCAGCGGACAGGGCTCCTATGGCTACACCTTC; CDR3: CASSGQGSYGYTF
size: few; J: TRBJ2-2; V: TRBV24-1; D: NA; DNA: TGTGCCACCAGGGGGCACGGGGAGACCACCGGGGAGCTGTTTTTT; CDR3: CATRGHGETTGELFF